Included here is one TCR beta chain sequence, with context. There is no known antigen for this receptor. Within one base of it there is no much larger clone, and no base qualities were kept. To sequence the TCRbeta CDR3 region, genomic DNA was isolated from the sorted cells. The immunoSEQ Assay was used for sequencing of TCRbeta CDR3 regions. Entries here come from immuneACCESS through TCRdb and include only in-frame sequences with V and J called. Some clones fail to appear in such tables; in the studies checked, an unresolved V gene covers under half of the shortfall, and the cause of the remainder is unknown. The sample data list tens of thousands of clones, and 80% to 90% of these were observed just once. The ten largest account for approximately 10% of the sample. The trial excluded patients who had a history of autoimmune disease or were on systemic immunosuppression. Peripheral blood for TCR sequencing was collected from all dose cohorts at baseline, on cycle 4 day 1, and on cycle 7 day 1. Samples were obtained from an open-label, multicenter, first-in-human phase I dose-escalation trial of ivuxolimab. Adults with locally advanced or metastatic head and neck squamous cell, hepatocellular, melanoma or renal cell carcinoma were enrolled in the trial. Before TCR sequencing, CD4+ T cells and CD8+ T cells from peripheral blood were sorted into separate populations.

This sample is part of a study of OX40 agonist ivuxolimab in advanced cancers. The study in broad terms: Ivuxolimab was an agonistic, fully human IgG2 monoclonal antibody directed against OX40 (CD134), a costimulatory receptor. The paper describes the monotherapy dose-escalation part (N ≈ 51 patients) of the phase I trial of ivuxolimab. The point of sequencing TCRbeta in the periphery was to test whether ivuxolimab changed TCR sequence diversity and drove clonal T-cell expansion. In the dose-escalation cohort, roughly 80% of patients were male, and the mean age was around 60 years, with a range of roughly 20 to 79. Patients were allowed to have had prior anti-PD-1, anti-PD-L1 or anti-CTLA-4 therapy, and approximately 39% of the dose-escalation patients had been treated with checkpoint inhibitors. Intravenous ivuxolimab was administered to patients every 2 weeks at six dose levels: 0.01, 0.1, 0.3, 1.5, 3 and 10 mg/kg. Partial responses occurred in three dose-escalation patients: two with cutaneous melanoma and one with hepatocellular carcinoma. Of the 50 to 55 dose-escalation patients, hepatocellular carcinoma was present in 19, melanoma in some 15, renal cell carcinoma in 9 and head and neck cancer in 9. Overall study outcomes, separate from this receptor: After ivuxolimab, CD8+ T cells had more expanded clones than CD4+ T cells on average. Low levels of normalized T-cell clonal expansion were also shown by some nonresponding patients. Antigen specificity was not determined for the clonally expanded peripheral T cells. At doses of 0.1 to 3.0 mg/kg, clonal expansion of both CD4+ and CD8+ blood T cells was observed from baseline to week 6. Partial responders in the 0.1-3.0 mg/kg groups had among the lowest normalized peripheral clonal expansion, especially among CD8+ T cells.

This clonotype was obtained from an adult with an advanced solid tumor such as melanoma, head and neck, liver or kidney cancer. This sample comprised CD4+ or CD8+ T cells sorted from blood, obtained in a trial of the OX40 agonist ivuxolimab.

The CDR3 loop reads CASSPISPDGGITYEQYF. The DNA sequence is given as TGTGCCAGCAGCCCCATCTCCCCCGACGGCGGGATTACCTACGAGCAGTACTTC. The receptor chain draws on TRBV5-6 and TRBJ2-7, and the D gene may be TRBD2, 6 bases matching. For CDR1 and CDR2, the germline V gene lists SGHDT and YYEEEE. Including cysteine and phenylalanine, the CDR3 has 18 amino acids. Left in the record is the CDR3 DNA by itself, 54 bases read in frame from the first base. The trim is 4 bases for V and 2 bases for J, with a gap of 25 bases between the germline ends.